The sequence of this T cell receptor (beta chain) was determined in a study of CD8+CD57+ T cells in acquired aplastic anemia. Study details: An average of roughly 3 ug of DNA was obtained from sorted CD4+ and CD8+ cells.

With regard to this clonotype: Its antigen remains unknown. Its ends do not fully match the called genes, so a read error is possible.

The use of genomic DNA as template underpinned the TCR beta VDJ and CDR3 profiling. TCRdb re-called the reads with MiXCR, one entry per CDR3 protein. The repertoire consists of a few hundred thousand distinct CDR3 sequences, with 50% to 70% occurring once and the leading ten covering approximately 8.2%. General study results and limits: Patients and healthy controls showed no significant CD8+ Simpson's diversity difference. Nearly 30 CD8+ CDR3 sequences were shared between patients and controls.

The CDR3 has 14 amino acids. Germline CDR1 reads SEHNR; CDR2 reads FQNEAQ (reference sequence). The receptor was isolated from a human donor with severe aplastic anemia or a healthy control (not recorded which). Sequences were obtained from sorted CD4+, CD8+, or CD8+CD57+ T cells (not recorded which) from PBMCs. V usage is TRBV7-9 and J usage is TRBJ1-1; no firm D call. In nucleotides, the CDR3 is TGTGCCAGCGGCTTAGCAGCGCGGAACACTGAAGCTTTCTTT. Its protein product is CASGLAARNTEAFF.